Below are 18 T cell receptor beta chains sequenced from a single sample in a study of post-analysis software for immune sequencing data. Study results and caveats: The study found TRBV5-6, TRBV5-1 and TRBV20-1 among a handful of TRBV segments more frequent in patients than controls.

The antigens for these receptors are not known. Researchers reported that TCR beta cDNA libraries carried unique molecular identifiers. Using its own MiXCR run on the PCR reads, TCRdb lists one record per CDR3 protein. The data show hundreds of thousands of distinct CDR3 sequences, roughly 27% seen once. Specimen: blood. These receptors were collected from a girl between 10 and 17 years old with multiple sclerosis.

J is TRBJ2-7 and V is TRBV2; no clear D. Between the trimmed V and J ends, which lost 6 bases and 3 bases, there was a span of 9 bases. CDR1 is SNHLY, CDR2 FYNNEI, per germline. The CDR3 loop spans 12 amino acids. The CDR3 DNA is TGTGCCAGCAGAGCTATGAGCTACGAGCAGTACTTC. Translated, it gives CASRAMSYEQYF.

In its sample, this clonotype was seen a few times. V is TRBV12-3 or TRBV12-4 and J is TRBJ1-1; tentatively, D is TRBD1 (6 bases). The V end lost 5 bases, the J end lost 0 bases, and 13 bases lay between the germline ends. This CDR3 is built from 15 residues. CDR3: CASSAQGMLNTEAFF. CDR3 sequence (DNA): TGTGCCAGCAGTGCACAGGGTATGTTGAACACTGAAGCTTTCTTT.

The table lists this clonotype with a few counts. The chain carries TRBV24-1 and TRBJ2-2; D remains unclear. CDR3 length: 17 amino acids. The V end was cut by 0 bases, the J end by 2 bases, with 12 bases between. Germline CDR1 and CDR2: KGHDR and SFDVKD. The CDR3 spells CATSDLGRQSNTGELFF. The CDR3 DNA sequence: TGTGCCACCAGTGATTTGGGTCGGCAGTCTAACACCGGGGAGCTGTTTTTT.

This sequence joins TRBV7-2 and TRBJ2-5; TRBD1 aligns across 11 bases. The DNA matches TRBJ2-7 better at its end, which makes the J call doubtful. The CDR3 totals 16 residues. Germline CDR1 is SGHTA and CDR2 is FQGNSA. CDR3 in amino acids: CASSRAGTGGLHEQYF. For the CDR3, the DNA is TGTGCCAGCAGCCGCGCCGGGACAGGGGGTCTCCACGAGCAGTACTTC.

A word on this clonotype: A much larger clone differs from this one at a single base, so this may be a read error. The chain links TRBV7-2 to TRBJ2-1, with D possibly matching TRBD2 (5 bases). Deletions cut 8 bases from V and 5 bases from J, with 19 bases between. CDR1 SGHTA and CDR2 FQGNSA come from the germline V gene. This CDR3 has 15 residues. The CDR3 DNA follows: TGTGCCAGCGGAATCTCGCCAGGAGGACACAATGAGCAGTTCTTC. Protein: CASGISPGGHNEQFF.

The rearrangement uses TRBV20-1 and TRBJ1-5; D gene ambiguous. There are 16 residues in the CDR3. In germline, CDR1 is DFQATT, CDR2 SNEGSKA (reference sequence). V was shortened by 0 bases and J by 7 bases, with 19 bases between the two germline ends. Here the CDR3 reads CSARDRVRTKLQPQHF. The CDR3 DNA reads TGCAGTGCTAGAGATCGAGTCAGGACCAAATTGCAGCCCCAGCATTTT.

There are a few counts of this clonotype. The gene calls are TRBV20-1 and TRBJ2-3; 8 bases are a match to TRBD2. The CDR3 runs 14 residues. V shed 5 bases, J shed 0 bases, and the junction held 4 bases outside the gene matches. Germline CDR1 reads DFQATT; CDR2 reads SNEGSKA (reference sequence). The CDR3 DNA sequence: TGCAGTGCTGACCGCGGGGGGAGCACAGATACGCAGTATTTT. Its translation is CSADRGGSTDTQYF.

The CDR3 DNA follows: TGTGCCAGCAGCTTATCGGCAGGGTGGGAGCAGTACTTC. It is translated as CASSLSAGWEQYF. The chain combines TRBV7-9 with TRBJ2-7; weak D call: TRBD1 (5 bases). CDR3 length: 13 amino acids. Looked up from germline, CDR1 is SEHNR and CDR2 is FQNEAQ (reference sequence). V lost 2 bases to trimming and J lost 7 bases, with 12 bases between them.

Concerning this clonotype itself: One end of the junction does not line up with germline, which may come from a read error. In DNA form, the CDR3 reads TGTGCCTGCAGTTTAGGGGGGCGACGGGATTCACCCCTCCACTTT. It encodes CACSLGGRRDSPLHF. This chain connects TRBV12-3 or TRBV12-4 to TRBJ1-6, with a weak D call TRBD1 (6 bases). The CDR3 has 15 amino acids.

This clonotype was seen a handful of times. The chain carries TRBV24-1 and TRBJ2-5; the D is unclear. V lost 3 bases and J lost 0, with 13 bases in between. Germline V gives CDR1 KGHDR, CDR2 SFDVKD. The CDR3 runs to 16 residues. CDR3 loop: CATSDPVVGYQETQYF. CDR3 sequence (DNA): TGTGCCACCAGTGATCCCGTTGTAGGGTACCAAGAGACCCAGTACTTC.

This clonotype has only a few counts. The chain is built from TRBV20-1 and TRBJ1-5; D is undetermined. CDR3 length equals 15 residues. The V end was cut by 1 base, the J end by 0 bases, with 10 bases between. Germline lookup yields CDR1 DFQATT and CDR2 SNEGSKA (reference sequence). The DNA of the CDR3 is TGCAGTGCTAGAGGCCGGACTGATAGCAATCAGCCCCAGCATTTT. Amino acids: CSARGRTDSNQPQHF.

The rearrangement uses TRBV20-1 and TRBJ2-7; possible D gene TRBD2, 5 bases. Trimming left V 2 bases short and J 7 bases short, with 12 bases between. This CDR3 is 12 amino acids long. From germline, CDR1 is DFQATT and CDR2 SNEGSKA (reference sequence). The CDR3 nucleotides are TGCAGTGCTAGACACTTGACGGGAGAGCAGTACTTC. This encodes CSARHLTGEQYF.

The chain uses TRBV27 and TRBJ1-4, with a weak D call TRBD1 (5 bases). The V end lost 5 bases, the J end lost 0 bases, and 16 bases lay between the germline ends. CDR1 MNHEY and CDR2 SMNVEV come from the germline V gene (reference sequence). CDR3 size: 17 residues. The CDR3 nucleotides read TGTGCCAGCAGTCTAAAGGTCCCGACAGCAACTAATGAAAAACTGTTTTTT. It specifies CASSLKVPTATNEKLFF.

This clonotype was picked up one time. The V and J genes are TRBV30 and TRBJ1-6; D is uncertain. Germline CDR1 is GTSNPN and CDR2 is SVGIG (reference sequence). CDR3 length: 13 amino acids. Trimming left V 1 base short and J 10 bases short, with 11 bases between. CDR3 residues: CAWSAQDYSPLHF. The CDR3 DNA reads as TGTGCCTGGAGTGCCCAGGATTACTCACCCCTCCACTTT.

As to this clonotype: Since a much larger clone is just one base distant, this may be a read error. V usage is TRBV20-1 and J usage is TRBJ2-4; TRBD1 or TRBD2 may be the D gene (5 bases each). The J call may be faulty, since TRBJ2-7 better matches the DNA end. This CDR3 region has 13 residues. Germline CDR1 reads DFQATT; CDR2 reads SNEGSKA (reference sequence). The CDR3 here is CGAREGRGDEQYF. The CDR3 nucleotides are TGCGGTGCTAGAGAGGGACGTGGGGACGAGCAGTACTTC.

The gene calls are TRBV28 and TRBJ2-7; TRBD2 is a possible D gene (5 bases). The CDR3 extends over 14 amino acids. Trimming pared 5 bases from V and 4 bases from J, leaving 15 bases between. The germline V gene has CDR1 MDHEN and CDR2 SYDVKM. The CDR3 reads CASSGSGVGYEQYF. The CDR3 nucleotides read TGTGCCAGCAGTGGAAGCGGAGTGGGATACGAGCAGTACTTC.

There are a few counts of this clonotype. CDR3 residues: CASSESGVSGEKLFF. The CDR3, as DNA: TGTGCCAGCAGCGAATCAGGGGTTTCAGGGGAAAAACTGTTTTTT. The V gene is TRBV11-2, the J gene TRBJ1-4, with D possibly being TRBD1 (6 bases). CDR1 is SGHAT and CDR2 is FQNNGV in the germline V gene. V was cut by 5 bases and J by 8 bases, with 18 bases left in between. CDR3 length: 15 amino acids.

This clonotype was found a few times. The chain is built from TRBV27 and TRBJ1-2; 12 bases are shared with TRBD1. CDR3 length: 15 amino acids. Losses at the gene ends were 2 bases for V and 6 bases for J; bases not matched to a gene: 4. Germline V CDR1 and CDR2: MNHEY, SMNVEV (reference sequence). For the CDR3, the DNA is TGTGCCAGCAGTTTAACAGGGACAGGGGGCGATGGCTACACCTTC. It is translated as CASSLTGTGGDGYTF.